The text below deals with one T cell receptor beta chain. No antigen is known for it. The same CDR3 arises from other DNA sequences in this sample as well. This sample stems from a study of cytomegalovirus exposure and HLA in healthy donors. Whole-study results and caveats: Data from an earlier analysis indicated that most TCR beta V segments were productive either about 87% or about 30% of the time.

Germline V gene lookup returns CDR1 SGHAT and CDR2 FQNNGV. The CDR3 consists of 16 residues. V was cut by 5 bases and J by 5 bases, with 19 bases left in between. Vbeta (60) and Jbeta (13) primers were used in the PCR. In the original analysis: The count from a later analysis was 60 million to 85 million unique TCR beta chains, 9.5 million to 13 million of them shared. The repertoire was sequenced with immunoSEQ multiplex PCR; TCRdb's copy has only in-frame clones and lacks some. That table is the source of V, J and clone size, and D and trimming were worked out from the DNA. The table lists roughly 100,000 clones.

Material for sequencing was PBMCs. The chain employs TRBV11-2 and TRBJ2-1; D may be TRBD2 (5 bases). This TCR came from a middle-aged man in good health and CMV-seronegative. CDR3: CASSIGLARVNNEQFF. DNA of the CDR3: TGTGCCAGCAGCATCGGACTCGCCCGGGTAAACAATGAGCAGTTCTTC.